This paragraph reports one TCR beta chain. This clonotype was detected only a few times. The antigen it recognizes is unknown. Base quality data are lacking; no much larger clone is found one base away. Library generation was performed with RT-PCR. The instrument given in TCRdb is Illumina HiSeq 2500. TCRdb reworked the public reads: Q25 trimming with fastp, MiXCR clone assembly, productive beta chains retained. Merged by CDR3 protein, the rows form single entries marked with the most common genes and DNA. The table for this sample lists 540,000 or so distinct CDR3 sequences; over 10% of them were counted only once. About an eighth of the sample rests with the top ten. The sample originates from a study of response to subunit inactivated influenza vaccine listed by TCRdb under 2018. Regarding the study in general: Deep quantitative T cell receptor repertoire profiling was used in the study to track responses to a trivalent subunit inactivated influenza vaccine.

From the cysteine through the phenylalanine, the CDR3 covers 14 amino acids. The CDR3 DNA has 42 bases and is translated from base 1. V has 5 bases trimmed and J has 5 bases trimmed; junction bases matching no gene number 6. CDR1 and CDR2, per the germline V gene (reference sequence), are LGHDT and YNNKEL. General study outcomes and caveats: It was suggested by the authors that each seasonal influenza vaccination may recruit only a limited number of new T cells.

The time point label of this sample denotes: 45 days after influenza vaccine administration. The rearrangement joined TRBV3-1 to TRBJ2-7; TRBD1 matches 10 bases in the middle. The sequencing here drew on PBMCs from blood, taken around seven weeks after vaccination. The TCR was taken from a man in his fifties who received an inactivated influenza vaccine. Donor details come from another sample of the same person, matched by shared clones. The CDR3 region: CASSSTGGYHEQYF. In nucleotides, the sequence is TGTGCCAGCAGCTCGACAGGGGGCTACCACGAGCAGTACTTC.